What follows are 6 T cell receptor beta chains derived from one specimen sequenced in a study of blood T cell repertoires in COVID-19. This table comes from immunoSEQ multiplex PCR, and its TCRdb copy is limited to in-frame clones, with some not included. This table holds more than 85,000 clones, approximately 90% found once. The sequencing sample was made of peripheral blood. All receptors come from a human donor in a cohort sampled during active COVID-19.

The J gene is TRBJ2-3, the V gene TRBV5-6, with D tentatively TRBD2 (6 bases). Trimming removed 4 bases at V and 4 bases at J, with 10 bases between. The CDR3 length is 13 residues. Looked up from germline, CDR1 is SGHDT and CDR2 is YYEEEE. The CDR3 DNA reads TGTGCCAGCAGCAAGTGGGGGGCAGATACGCAGTATTTT. It codes for CASSKWGADTQYF.

V gene TRBV6-5 combines with J gene TRBJ1-2; 8 bases align to TRBD1. Germline trimming cut 2 bases from V and 4 bases from J; bases unmatched to any gene: 3. Looked up from germline, CDR1 is MNHEY and CDR2 is SVGAGI. The CDR3 spans 14 residues. CDR3 region: CASSYGQGVYGYTF. The CDR3 DNA is TGTGCCAGCAGTTACGGACAGGGCGTCTATGGCTACACCTTC.

V is TRBV21-1 and J is TRBJ2-2; no check of the table's D call, TRBD2, against the DNA was made. TRBV21-1 is termed a pseudogene. The CDR3 is made up of 19 amino acids. CDR3 in DNA: TGTGCCAGCAGCAAAGAGGGCGGGGCGCCGCAAAAGAACACCGGGGAGCTGTTTTTT. Its translation: CASSKEGGAPQKNTGELFF.

The rearrangement links TRBV15 to TRBJ1-4; D uncertain. The CDR3 consists of 17 residues. Germline values: CDR1 LNHNV, CDR2 YYDKDF (reference sequence). Trimming shortened V by 0 bases and J by 5 bases, and 16 bases separated the two germline ends. DNA of the CDR3: TGTGCCACCAGCAGAGATCGAGGCAGCGCCGTGAATGAAAAACTGTTTTTT. It is translated as CATSRDRGSAVNEKLFF.

This clone was seen only a few times. The chain links TRBV6-5 to TRBJ1-5; possibly TRBD1 for D (6 bases). Germline V gives CDR1 MNHEY, CDR2 SVGAGI. Trimming removed 10 bases from V and 3 bases from J, with 13 bases in between. The CDR3 loop spans 13 amino acids. The CDR3 here is CAINRAYNQPQHF. The CDR3 DNA is TGTGCCATCAACAGGGCCTACAATCAGCCCCAGCATTTT.

The chain has TRBV5-1 and TRBJ2-1; perhaps TRBD2 as D (5 bases). The V end lost 0 bases, the J end lost 3 bases, and 16 bases lay between the germline ends. This CDR3 is 17 amino acids long. Germline V gene lookup returns CDR1 SGHRS and CDR2 YFSETQ. The CDR3 coding sequence is TGCGCCAGCAGCTTGGAAGGACGGGGAAGCAACTACAATGAGCAGTTCTTC. It translates to CASSLEGRGSNYNEQFF.